Below are 30 T cell receptor beta chains sequenced from a single sample in a study of T cells expressing NK-cell markers (dated by TCRdb to the early 2020s). The library relied on 5' RACE. TCRdb names Illumina HiSeq 2000 as the instrument used. After reprocessing by TCRdb, each CDR3 protein sequence is one entry, and no DNA is given. The table of this sample itemizes a few hundred thousand distinct CDR3 sequences. Roughly 5.2% of the sample is in the top ten clones. Sequenced input: blood T cells: a sorted CD56 or NKG2C T cell subset, CD4+ or CD8+ T cells, or bulk PBMC T cells (not recorded which). Receptor source: a man aged 18-75 years in good health.

The CDR3 is CASSLIGRMNTEAFF. This chain joins TRBV5-1 and TRBJ1-1. Germline V CDR1 and CDR2: SGHRS, YFSETQ. The CDR3 runs 15 residues.

J is TRBJ2-1 and V is TRBV18; as DNA is missing, the TRBD1 call by TCRdb cannot be tested. This CDR3 comprises 15 residues. In germline, CDR1 is KGHSH, CDR2 LQKENI. The CDR3 region is CASSPRTGYDNEQFF.

The CDR3 here is CASSKGGAAYTEAFF. The chain couples TRBV12-3 or TRBV12-4 to TRBJ1-1; TCRdb selects TRBD1, and the lack of DNA leaves this call unchecked. The CDR3 extends over 15 amino acids.

V and J are TRBV5-1 and TRBJ1-6; the TCRdb D gene call, TRBD1, has no DNA to confirm it. CDR1 is SGHRS, CDR2 YFSETQ, per germline. The CDR3 runs 16 residues. The CDR3 is CASSPGRGANNSPLHF. The variable domain in full, completed from reference TRBV5-1 and TRBJ1-6, reads KAGVTQTPRYLIKTRGQQVTLSCSPISGHRSVSWYQQTPGQGLQFLFEYFSETQRNKGNFPGRFSGRQFSNSRSEMNVSTLELGDSALYLCASSPGRGANNSPLHFGNGTRLTVT.

The chain is built from TRBV28 and TRBJ2-2; as DNA is missing, the TRBD1 call by TCRdb cannot be tested. Per the germline V gene, CDR1 is MDHEN and CDR2 is SYDVKM. There are 15 residues in the CDR3. Here the CDR3 reads CASSPWTGVGGELFF. Full variable domain (remainder filled in from reference TRBV28 and TRBJ2-2): DVKVTQSSRYLVKRTGEKVFLECVQDMDHENMFWYRQDPGLGLRLIYFSYDVKMKEKGDIPEGYSVSREKKERFSLILESASTNQTSMYLCASSPWTGVGGELFFGEGSRLTVL.

The J gene is TRBJ2-5, the V gene TRBV18; TCRdb's D call of TRBD1 is untestable without DNA. CDR3 length: 14 residues. CDR1 is KGHSH, CDR2 LQKENI, per germline. CDR3 loop: CASSRTAIQETQYF.

The chain uses TRBV29-1 and TRBJ2-3. This CDR3 is 16 amino acids long. The germline V gene has CDR1 SQVTM and CDR2 ANQGSEA. The CDR3 region is CSVYYSAEITADTQYF.

The V and J genes are TRBV5-1 and TRBJ2-3. There are 16 residues in the CDR3. Germline V gene sequence: CDR1 SGHRS, CDR2 YFSETQ. The CDR3 here is CASSLALKAGTDTQYF.

This chain connects TRBV3-1 to TRBJ1-6; checking the TCRdb D call of TRBD1 is not possible without DNA. Germline lookup yields CDR1 LGHDT and CDR2 YNNKEL (reference sequence). The CDR3 runs 16 residues. The CDR3 sequence is CASSLSSLSYNSPLHF.

The genes are TRBV5-4 and TRBJ2-5; TCRdb's D call of TRBD2 is untestable without DNA. The germline gives CDR1 SGHNT, CDR2 YYREEE (reference sequence). This CDR3 has 13 amino acids. The CDR3: CASRNSGVQTQYF.

J is TRBJ2-3 and V is TRBV20-1; as DNA is missing, the TRBD2 call by TCRdb cannot be tested. Germline CDR1 is DFQATT and CDR2 is SNEGSKA (reference sequence). This CDR3 is 16 amino acids long. The CDR3 loop is CSANRVYGGSTDTQYF.

The gene calls are TRBV9 and TRBJ1-1; lacking DNA, the TRBD1 call made by TCRdb goes unchecked. The germline CDR1 and CDR2 sequences are SGDLS and YYNGEE. The CDR3 runs 12 residues. CDR3 in amino acids: CASSLTGGEAFF.

The chain employs TRBV7-9 and TRBJ1-1. CDR1 and CDR2 (germline): SEHNR, FQNEAQ (reference sequence). The CDR3 length is 11 residues. This CDR3 reads CASSINTEAFF.

The chain carries TRBV20-1 and TRBJ1-2. This CDR3 has 12 amino acids. Looked up from germline, CDR1 is DFQATT and CDR2 is SNEGSKA (reference sequence). CDR3 sequence: CSATGVAGGYTF.

The CDR3 here is CASSIRPKNSYNSPLHF. The chain joins TRBV5-6 to TRBJ1-6. There are 17 residues in the CDR3. Per the germline V gene, CDR1 is SGHDT and CDR2 is YYEEEE.

The chain uses TRBV25-1 and TRBJ2-2; TCRdb's assignment of TRBD1 cannot be checked, as there is no DNA. Per germline, CDR1 MGHDK and CDR2 SYGVNS. The CDR3 totals 13 residues. CDR3 region: CASSGQGAGELFF.

CDR3 sequence: CASSQDQNYGELFF. The chain has TRBV4-2 and TRBJ2-2. Germline V gene data show CDR1 as LGHNA and CDR2 as YNFKEQ. The CDR3 is 14 residues long.

The gene calls are TRBV6-1 and TRBJ1-2; lacking DNA, the TRBD1 call made by TCRdb goes unchecked. CDR1 MNHNS and CDR2 SASEGT come from the germline V gene. The CDR3 totals 17 residues. The chain's CDR3 is CASSETKTTGEGYGYTF.

This chain joins TRBV12-3 or TRBV12-4 and TRBJ2-3; TCRdb proposes TRBD2, but this gene call is untestable without DNA. The CDR3 has 17 amino acids. The chain's CDR3 is CASSPPWTSEHTDTQYF.

The chain couples TRBV2 to TRBJ2-3; lacking DNA, the TRBD1 call made by TCRdb goes unchecked. This CDR3 contains 15 residues. The germline gives CDR1 SNHLY, CDR2 FYNNEI. The chain's CDR3 is CASTPSVQPPDTQYF.

The rearrangement uses TRBV29-1 and TRBJ1-2; TCRdb calls TRBD1, which cannot be checked without DNA. Germline CDR1 reads SQVTM; CDR2 reads ANQGSEA. CDR3 length equals 11 residues. CDR3 residues: CSVQGAHGYTF.

This chain links TRBV5-1 with TRBJ2-1; TCRdb designates TRBD1, a call that cannot be tested without DNA. CDR3 length: 15 residues. Germline assignment: CDR1 SGHRS and CDR2 YFSETQ. The CDR3 loop is CASSLGDRGYNEQFF.

The rearrangement links TRBV12-3 or TRBV12-4 to TRBJ1-4. The CDR3 consists of 15 residues. CDR3 sequence reads: CASSKRAGRHEKLFF.

The V gene is TRBV20-1, the J gene TRBJ2-7; the TCRdb call, TRBD1, lacks DNA for checking. CDR1 is DFQATT, CDR2 SNEGSKA, per germline (reference sequence). CDR3 length: 15 amino acids. The CDR3: CSARSGQGRSYEQYF.

This chain joins TRBV20-1 and TRBJ2-5; the TCRdb call, TRBD2, lacks DNA for checking. The length of the CDR3 is 16 residues. Germline lookup yields CDR1 DFQATT and CDR2 SNEGSKA (reference sequence). This chain's CDR3 is CSAARRGGLLSETQYF.

The chain couples TRBV25-1 to TRBJ1-4; the TCRdb D gene call, TRBD1, has no DNA to confirm it. CDR3 length: 14 amino acids. Germline CDR1 and CDR2: MGHDK and SYGVNS. The CDR3 spells CASSEEGAPEKLFF.

The chain uses TRBV7-2 and TRBJ2-7; TCRdb returns TRBD1, unconfirmable since there is no DNA. CDR1 is SGHTA, CDR2 FQGNSA, per germline. The CDR3 runs 15 residues. This CDR3 is CASSLVYGALYEQYF. Complete variable domain (other parts from reference TRBV7-2 and TRBJ2-7): GAGVSQSPSNKVTEKGKDVELRCDPISGHTALYWYRQSLGQGLEFLIYFQGNSAPDKSGLPSDRFSAERTGGSVSTLTIQRTQQEDSAVYLCASSLVYGALYEQYFGPGTRLTVT.

The rearrangement joins TRBV6-1 to TRBJ1-1; TCRdb indicates TRBD1, and absent DNA this call remains unverified. This CDR3 has 14 residues. Germline loops: CDR1 MNHNS, CDR2 SASEGT. CDR3 sequence: CASSQRTGRTEAFF.

The chain couples TRBV11-2 to TRBJ2-5; TCRdb picks TRBD1, but there is no DNA to check that call. The CDR3 consists of 16 residues. Germline values: CDR1 SGHAT, CDR2 FQNNGV. This chain's CDR3 is CASSTLGAGGGETQYF.

The rearrangement links TRBV7-3 to TRBJ2-2. The CDR3 runs 13 residues. Germline CDR1 SGHTA, CDR2 FQGTGA. The CDR3: CASRAQVSGELFF.